This TCR beta chain emerged from a study of blood T cell repertoires in COVID-19. In the authors' methods: Amplification of reference gene primers was used by the study to estimate nucleated cell counts. Sequenced by immunoSEQ multiplex PCR; TCRdb stores in-frame clones only, minus some. That table furnishes V, J and clone size, whereas the DNA furnished D and trimming. Of under 100,000 clones in the sample, under 85% were seen once. This CDR3 contains 13 residues. Germline V gene data show CDR1 as SGHRS and CDR2 as YFSETQ. Deletions cut 5 bases from V and 1 base from J, with 9 bases between. Sequencing was performed on peripheral blood. This clonotype originated in a woman aged 70 to 79 with acute or convalescent COVID-19. The chain carries TRBV5-1 and TRBJ1-1; a possible D gene is TRBD1 (5 bases). The CDR3 sequence is CASRLTANTEAFF. For the CDR3, the DNA is TGCGCCAGCAGATTGACAGCGAACACTGAAGCTTTCTTT.